These 18 T cell receptor beta chains were sequenced from one sample in a study of blood T cell repertoires in COVID-19. Sequencing was performed with immunoSEQ multiplex PCR; in TCRdb, only in-frame clones are kept and a portion is missing. In the table there are around 250,000 clones, approximately 85% of which are singletons. The specimen sequenced was peripheral blood. These receptors were taken from a man between 50 and 59 years old with active or convalescent COVID-19.

The chain uses TRBV11-2 and TRBJ2-4; no reliable D call. The CDR3 has 12 amino acids. CDR1 and CDR2 (germline): SGHAT, FQNNGV. V was cut by 1 base and J by 15 bases, with 13 bases left in between. CDR3 DNA sequence: TGTGCCAGCAGCTTAGTGGGCTCGGTTGGGTACTTC. Translated: CASSLVGSVGYF.

The chain links TRBV28 to TRBJ2-7; D uncertain. The V end was cut by 5 bases, the J end by 7 bases, with 15 bases between. CDR1 and CDR2 from the germline V gene are MDHEN and SYDVKM. The CDR3 loop spans 13 amino acids. The CDR3 coding sequence is TGTGCCAGCAGTCCACCTATGTCATGGGAGCAGTACTTC. This encodes CASSPPMSWEQYF.

The chain is built from TRBV30 and TRBJ2-3, with 8 positions matching TRBD1. The CDR3 has 15 amino acids. Germline V gene data show CDR1 as GTSNPN and CDR2 as SVGIG (reference sequence). Trimming cost V 1 base and J 2 bases; bases outside gene matches: 5. Here the CDR3 reads CAWSGGTGTTDTQYF. The DNA of the CDR3 is TGTGCCTGGAGTGGGGGGACAGGAACCACAGATACGCAGTATTTT.

The chain carries TRBV21-1 and TRBJ2-7; the DNA was not compared with TRBD1, the D call given in the table. TRBV21-1 is designated a pseudogene. The CDR3 consists of 11 residues. The CDR3 region has the DNA TGTGCCAGCAGCATACGGACAGGGGAGCCCTTC. Its translation: CASSIRTGEPF.

This rearrangement joins TRBV5-1 to TRBJ2-3; 8 nucleotides match TRBD1. The junction had 11 bases not matched to a gene; V was cut back by 0 bases and J by 2 bases. Germline V gene sequence: CDR1 SGHRS, CDR2 YFSETQ. CDR3 size: 18 residues. The CDR3 spells CASSLVGQGVGYTDTQYF. CDR3 nucleotides: TGCGCCAGCAGCTTGGTAGGACAGGGAGTGGGGTACACAGATACGCAGTATTTT.

The rearrangement uses TRBV28 and TRBJ1-1; D might be TRBD1 (6 bases). The germline V and J ends were trimmed by 1 base and 8 bases, with 17 bases remaining between them. The CDR3 is 15 residues long. Germline lookup yields CDR1 MDHEN and CDR2 SYDVKM. The CDR3 DNA is TGTGCCAGCAGTTTATTCGGGCAGGGGCTGGGCGAAGCTTTCTTT. The encoded protein is CASSLFGQGLGEAFF.

Worth noting for this clone: Other DNA sequences within the sample encode an identical CDR3. The V call is TRBV5-1, the J call TRBJ2-1; 9 positions match TRBD1. The CDR3 is 19 residues long. Unmatched junction bases numbered 14, after V lost 3 bases and J lost 1 base. CDR1 is SGHRS and CDR2 is YFSETQ in the germline V gene. The CDR3 nucleotides read TGCGCCAGCAGCTATCCCGGGACAGGGCAGGTTGGGTCCTACAATGAGCAGTTCTTC. Amino acids: CASSYPGTGQVGSYNEQFF.

V gene TRBV11-2 combines with J gene TRBJ2-1, with TRBD2 matching over 8 bases. Germline CDR1 SGHAT, CDR2 FQNNGV. This CDR3 region has 18 residues. Trimming at V came to 5 bases and at J to 8 bases, leaving 20 bases not matched to a gene. For the CDR3, the DNA is TGTGCCAGCAGCCCCCCCCCGGGGGGGAAGGAGGGTAATGATGAGCAGTTCTTC. Translating gives CASSPPPGGKEGNDEQFF.

The chain uses TRBV30 and TRBJ2-1, with 8 bases aligning to TRBD2. The CDR3 has 13 residues. Losses at the gene ends were 4 bases for V and 4 bases for J; bases not matched to a gene: 3. Germline V gene lookup returns CDR1 GTSNPN and CDR2 SVGIG (reference sequence). The CDR3 DNA reads as TGTGCCTGGACTAGCGGGCCATACAATGAGCAGTTCTTC. It translates to CAWTSGPYNEQFF.

This clone was seen a few times. V gene TRBV4-2 combines with J gene TRBJ1-1, with D maybe TRBD1 (5 bases). This CDR3 spans 15 amino acids. Trimming stripped 6 bases from V and 0 bases from J, with 14 bases between. The germline gives CDR1 LGHNA, CDR2 YNFKEQ. The CDR3 coding sequence is TGTGCCAGCAGTCGGGGGGAGGGAGTGAACACTGAAGCTTTCTTT. This gives the protein CASSRGEGVNTEAFF.

This chain joins TRBV9 and TRBJ2-7; D may be TRBD1 (6 bases). Trimming pared 4 bases from V and 5 bases from J, leaving 25 bases between. CDR1 is SGDLS and CDR2 is YYNGEE in the germline V gene. This CDR3 is 17 amino acids long. CDR3 sequence (DNA): TGTGCCAGCAGCTCACAATCGACCCAGGGGCCAGCTGACGAGCAGTACTTC. Its protein product is CASSSQSTQGPADEQYF.

The chain uses TRBV6-2 or TRBV6-3 and TRBJ1-2; D is undetermined. Trimming removed 2 bases from V and 8 bases from J, with 9 bases in between. Germline V gene sequence: CDR1 MNHEY, CDR2 SVGEGT. This CDR3 spans 12 amino acids. For the CDR3, the DNA is TGTGCCAGCAGTTACGAGGCAAAAGGCTACACCTTC. Amino acids: CASSYEAKGYTF.

The rearrangement joins TRBV5-1 to TRBJ2-1, with 11 bases aligning to TRBD1. Germline values: CDR1 SGHRS, CDR2 YFSETQ. The CDR3 has 15 residues. Trimming cost V 2 bases and J 5 bases; bases outside gene matches: 3. The CDR3 sequence: CASSFGDRGDNEQFF. The CDR3 coding sequence is TGCGCCAGCAGCTTTGGGGACAGGGGGGACAATGAGCAGTTCTTC. The complete variable domain, with remaining parts taken from reference TRBV5-1 and TRBJ2-1, reads KAGVTQTPRYLIKTRGQQVTLSCSPISGHRSVSWYQQTPGQGLQFLFEYFSETQRNKGNFPGRFSGRQFSNSRSEMNVSTLELGDSALYLCASSFGDRGDNEQFFGPGTRLTVL.

The V gene is TRBV5-3, the J gene TRBJ2-3; perhaps TRBD2 as D (6 bases). TRBV5-3 belongs to the ORF category, with a function that is uncertain. CDR3 length: 13 residues. V was shortened by 10 bases and J by 4 bases, with 16 bases between the two germline ends. The chain's CDR3 is CALGGHKADTQYF. The CDR3 coding sequence is TGTGCCCTGGGGGGTCACAAGGCAGATACGCAGTATTTT.

This clone was seen a few times. The rearrangement uses TRBV28 and TRBJ1-2; 7 bases are a match to TRBD1. The germline V gene encodes CDR1 MDHEN and CDR2 SYDVKM. The ends lost 5 bases at V and 4 bases at J; junction bases unmatched: 10. The CDR3 runs to 15 residues. CDR3 protein: CASSPEGQPLYGYTF. The CDR3 bases are TGTGCCAGCAGTCCCGAGGGACAGCCTCTCTATGGCTACACCTTC.

The V and J genes are TRBV5-4 and TRBJ1-4, with 7 bases matching TRBD1. The junction had 3 bases not matched to a gene; V was cut back by 2 bases and J by 5 bases. Germline lookup yields CDR1 SGHNT and CDR2 YYREEE (reference sequence). CDR3 length equals 14 residues. The CDR3 is CASSLQGLNEKLFF. DNA of the CDR3: TGTGCCAGCAGCTTACAGGGGCTGAATGAAAAACTGTTTTTT. The complete variable domain, with remaining parts taken from reference TRBV5-4 and TRBJ1-4, reads ETGVTQSPTHLIKTRGQQVTLRCSSQSGHNTVSWYQQALGQGPQFIFQYYREEENGRGNFPPRFSGLQFPNYSSELNVNALELDDSALYLCASSLQGLNEKLFFGSGTQLSVL.

V gene TRBV6-5 combines with J gene TRBJ1-5; D not certain. The ends were cut back, 11 bases at V and 6 bases at J, with 17 bases in the middle. This CDR3 contains 13 residues. Germline V gene data show CDR1 as MNHEY and CDR2 as SVGAGI. This chain's CDR3 is CAGGEVVAQPQHF. DNA of the CDR3: TGTGCCGGTGGAGAGGTTGTCGCTCAGCCCCAGCATTTT.

This rearrangement joins TRBV5-1 to TRBJ1-2, with 7 bases aligning to TRBD1. Germline V gives CDR1 SGHRS, CDR2 YFSETQ. The CDR3 sequence is 17 residues long. V shed 0 bases and J 0 bases; nucleotides not matched to a gene: 8. The CDR3 loop is CASSLATGTVANYGYTF. CDR3 in DNA: TGCGCCAGCAGCTTGGCCACAGGGACAGTCGCTAACTATGGCTACACCTTC.